This entry lists 10 T cell receptor beta chains sequenced from one sample in a study of blood T cell repertoires in COVID-19. The data were produced by immunoSEQ multiplex PCR, yet TCRdb's version contains in-frame clones alone and is incomplete. The data show 20,000 to 30,000 clones, more than 65% seen once. Material for sequencing was peripheral blood. These receptors all come from a human donor in a cohort sampled during active COVID-19.

The rearrangement links TRBV6-2 or TRBV6-3 to TRBJ1-6; TRBD1 aligns across 12 bases. This CDR3 comprises 16 residues. Germline trimming cut 4 bases from V and 9 bases from J; bases unmatched to any gene: 7. CDR1 is MNHEY and CDR2 is SVGEGT in the germline V gene. CDR3 loop: CASSSPGQGAISPLHF. CDR3 sequence (DNA): TGTGCCAGCAGTTCACCGGGACAGGGGGCCATTTCACCCCTCCACTTT.

This clone turned up a few times. CDR3 amino acids: CSVGINRGNTEAFF. The CDR3, as DNA: TGCAGCGTTGGTATCAACCGGGGGAACACTGAAGCTTTCTTT. This chain connects TRBV29-1 to TRBJ1-1; D unclear. The CDR3 has 14 residues. CDR1 and CDR2 (germline): SQVTM, ANQGSEA. V was clipped by 4 bases and J by 1 base, with 13 bases between them.

The chain carries TRBV6-2 or TRBV6-3 and TRBJ2-1; TRBD1 is a possible D gene (8 bases). The CDR3 has 14 residues. The germline V gene has CDR1 MNHEY and CDR2 SVGEGT. V lost 5 bases and J lost 8, with 16 bases in between. The CDR3 is CASSGGQGGDEQFF. The CDR3, as DNA: TGTGCCAGCAGTGGTGGACAGGGAGGGGATGAGCAGTTCTTC.

The V and J genes are TRBV15 and TRBJ2-1; possible D gene TRBD1, 5 bases. The germline V gene has CDR1 LNHNV and CDR2 YYDKDF (reference sequence). The CDR3 runs to 11 residues. Deletions cut 5 bases from V and 9 bases from J, with 8 bases between. CDR3 loop: CATSVGREQFF. The DNA of the CDR3 is TGTGCCACCAGCGTGGGGCGTGAGCAGTTCTTC.

J is TRBJ2-2 and V is TRBV7-2, with TRBD1 identical over 7 bases. This CDR3 contains 13 residues. Germline loops: CDR1 SGHTA, CDR2 FQGNSA. V dropped 6 bases and J dropped 5; count of bases not matched to a gene: 3. CDR3 coding DNA: TGTGCCAGCAGAGAGACAGGGACCGGGGAGCTGTTTTTT. Translating it yields CASRETGTGELFF.

The chain carries TRBV3-1 (or the pseudogene TRBV3-2) and TRBJ2-7; 7 positions match TRBD1. With V trimmed by 1 base and J by 7 bases, 10 bases remained unmatched. The CDR3 length is 15 residues. CDR1 LGHDT and CDR2 YNNKEL come from the germline V gene (reference sequence). The CDR3 is CASSQVPQGRREQYF. The CDR3 coding sequence is TGTGCCAGCAGCCAAGTCCCACAGGGGCGCAGAGAGCAGTACTTC.

The chain links TRBV29-1 to TRBJ2-1; weak D call: TRBD1 (6 bases). This CDR3 is 14 amino acids long. CDR1 and CDR2 from the germline V gene are SQVTM and ANQGSEA. With 3 bases removed from V and 9 bases from J, the gap between germline ends came to 18 bases. The CDR3 sequence: CSVDGSGALGEQFF. CDR3 DNA: TGCAGCGTTGACGGGTCAGGGGCCCTCGGTGAGCAGTTCTTC.

The rearrangement joins TRBV5-1 to TRBJ2-7, with 7 bases lining up with TRBD2. V was clipped by 4 bases and J by 0 bases; unmatched bases: 4. Germline lookup yields CDR1 SGHRS and CDR2 YFSETQ. The CDR3 runs 14 residues. The CDR3 sequence: CASSPTSPSYEQYF. In nucleotides, the CDR3 is TGCGCCAGCAGCCCGACTAGCCCCTCCTACGAGCAGTACTTC.

This clone was counted a few times. V is TRBV2 and J is TRBJ1-6, with D perhaps TRBD1 (5 bases). Germline values: CDR1 SNHLY, CDR2 FYNNEI. The V gene lost 7 bases and the J gene lost 4 bases, with 14 bases spanning the gap. The CDR3 is made up of 15 amino acids. The CDR3 loop is CASIPPGGYNSPLHF. DNA for the CDR3: TGTGCCAGCATACCGCCGGGGGGATATAATTCACCCCTCCACTTT.

This clone appeared a single time. This chain joins TRBV9 and TRBJ2-3; TRBD1 might be the D (6 bases). From germline, CDR1 is SGDLS and CDR2 YYNGEE. CDR3 length: 13 amino acids. V lost 8 bases and J lost 5, with 15 bases in between. CDR3 sequence (DNA): TGTGCCAGTGAACAGGGACCTGGAGATACGCAGTATTTT. The encoded protein is CASEQGPGDTQYF.